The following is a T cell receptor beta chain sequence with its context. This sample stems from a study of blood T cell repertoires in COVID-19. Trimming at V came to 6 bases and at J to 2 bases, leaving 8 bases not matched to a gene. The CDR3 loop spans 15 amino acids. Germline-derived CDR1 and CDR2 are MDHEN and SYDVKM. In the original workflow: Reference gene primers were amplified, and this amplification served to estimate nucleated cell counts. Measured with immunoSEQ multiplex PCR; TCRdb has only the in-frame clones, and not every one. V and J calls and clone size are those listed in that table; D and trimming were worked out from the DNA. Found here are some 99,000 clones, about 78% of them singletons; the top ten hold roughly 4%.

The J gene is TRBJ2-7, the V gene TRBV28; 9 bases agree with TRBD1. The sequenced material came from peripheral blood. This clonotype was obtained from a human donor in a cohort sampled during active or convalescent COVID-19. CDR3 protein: CASRTDRGSTYEQYF. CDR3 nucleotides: TGTGCCAGCAGAACGGACAGGGGATCCACCTACGAGCAGTACTTC.